This T cell receptor (beta chain) was profiled in a study of T-cell memory formation after mild COVID-19. TCRdb itself ran the 5' RACE reads through MiXCR, one entry per CDR3 protein. The sample holds about 110,000 distinct CDR3 sequences, roughly a sixth seen once. Points on this clonotype: What it binds is unknown.

V was cut by 5 bases and J by 4 bases, with 14 bases left in between. Germline CDR1 reads SGHTA; CDR2 reads FQGTGA. The CDR3 is made up of 14 amino acids. General study findings and limits: Pre-infection memory contained some responding clones, which suggested that cross-reactive memory had joined.

What was sequenced was PBMCs or a T cell subset sorted from them (not recorded which). This chain joins TRBV7-3 and TRBJ1-1; TRBD1 might be the D (5 bases). This sequence was found in a man between 18 and 29 years old who had mild COVID-19 (a few samples of this study predate the infection). Cell type and time point are not known. CDR3: CASSTTGGGTEAFF. CDR3 in DNA: TGTGCCAGCAGCACAACAGGTGGTGGCACTGAAGCTTTCTTT.